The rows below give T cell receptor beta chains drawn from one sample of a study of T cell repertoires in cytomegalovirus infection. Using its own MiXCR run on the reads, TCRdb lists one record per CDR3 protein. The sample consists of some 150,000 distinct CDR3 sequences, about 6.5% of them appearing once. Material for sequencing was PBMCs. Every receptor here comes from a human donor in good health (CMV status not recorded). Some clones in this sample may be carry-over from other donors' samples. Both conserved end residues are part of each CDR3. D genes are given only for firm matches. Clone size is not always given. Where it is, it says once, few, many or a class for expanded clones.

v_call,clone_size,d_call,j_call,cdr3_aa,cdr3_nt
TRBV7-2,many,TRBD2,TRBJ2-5,CASSSTGLAQETQYF,TGTGCCAGCAGCTCCACGGGACTAGCACAAGAGACCCAGTACTTC
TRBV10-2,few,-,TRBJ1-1,CASSDRGITEAFF,TGCGCCAGCAGTGACAGGGGAATCACTGAAGCTTTCTTT
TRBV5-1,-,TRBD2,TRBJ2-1,CASSLATSGGASFF,TGCGCCAGCAGCTTGGCGACTAGCGGGGGGGCCTCGTTCTTC
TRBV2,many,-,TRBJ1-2,CASRDAGDYYGYTF,TGTGCCAGCAGGGATGCAGGGGATTACTATGGCTACACCTTC
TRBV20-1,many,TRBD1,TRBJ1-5,CSAKQGGDSNQPQHF,TGCAGTGCCAAACAGGGGGGAGATAGCAATCAGCCCCAGCATTTT
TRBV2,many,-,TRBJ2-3,CASTREQGDGQDTQYF,TGTGCCAGCACTAGAGAACAGGGAGATGGACAAGATACGCAGTATTTT
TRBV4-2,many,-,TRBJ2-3,CASSQLIIREEDTQYF,TGTGCCAGCAGCCAACTAATAATTAGGGAAGAAGATACGCAGTATTTT
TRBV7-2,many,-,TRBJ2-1,CASSLRDSSYNEQFF,TGTGCCAGCAGCTTGAGAGACAGCTCCTACAATGAGCAGTTCTTC
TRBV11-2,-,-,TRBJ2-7,CASSVEGVVPYEQYF,TGTGCCAGCAGCGTGGAGGGAGTAGTTCCCTACGAGCAGTACTTC
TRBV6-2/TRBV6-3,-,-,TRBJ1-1,CASETARDTEAFF,TGTGCCAGCGAGACAGCGAGGGACACTGAAGCTTTCTTT
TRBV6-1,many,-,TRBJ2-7,CASREGGRDEQYF,TGTGCCAGCAGAGAGGGGGGAAGGGACGAGCAGTACTTC
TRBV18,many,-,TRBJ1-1,CASSPLAENTEAFF,TGTGCCAGCTCACCCTTGGCAGAGAACACTGAAGCTTTCTTT
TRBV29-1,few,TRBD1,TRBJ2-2,CSVLDRGAGELFF,TGCAGCGTTCTGGACAGGGGGGCCGGGGAGCTGTTTTTT
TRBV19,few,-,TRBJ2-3,CASRVTDTQYF,TGTGCCAGTAGGGTCACAGATACGCAGTATTTT